The count of the clone carrying this TCR beta chain is one. As yet, its antigen is unknown. These data come from a study of T cell responses to AZD1222 COVID-19 vaccine. Clones were sequenced by immunoSEQ multiplex PCR, and TCRdb holds only the in-frame ones, with some missing. The table shows about 110,000 clones, with 89% occurring only once. Study outcomes and limitations: Nearly half of spike-specific TCRs reportedly go after variant regions that carry no mutations. In a largely white British group with more females than males, clonal diversity was possibly underestimated. Every sample of the repertoires postdated the peak T cell response.

V dropped 5 bases and J dropped 4 bases, with 12 bases sitting between them. In germline, CDR1 is LNHDA, CDR2 SQIVND (reference sequence). CDR3 length equals 14 residues. Specimen: peripheral blood, collected on day 0 of AZD1222 vaccination. V gene TRBV19 combines with J gene TRBJ1-5; no clear D. The sequence came from an adult in good health. For the CDR3, the DNA is TGTGCCAGTAGTTTCGCCGGGGTGAATCAGCCCCAGCATTTT. Translation: CASSFAGVNQPQHF. Drawing the rest from reference TRBV19 and TRBJ1-5, the complete variable domain is DGGITQSPKYLFRKEGQNVTLSCEQNLNHDAMYWYRQDPGQGLRLIYYSQIVNDFQKGDIAEGYSVSREKKESFPLTVTSAQKNPTAFYLCASSFAGVNQPQHFGDGTRLSIL.